This T cell receptor (beta chain) was recorded in a study of blood T cell repertoires in COVID-19. As for the study in general: The United States, Italy and Spain were the sources of the acute and convalescent COVID-19 samples. PBMCs, B-cell-depleted T cells, or T cells provided the cDNA or gDNA that made up the material.

Original processing methods: The assay estimated nucleated cells by amplifying reference gene primers. Data came from immunoSEQ multiplex PCR; TCRdb stores just in-frame clones and leaves some out. V, J and clone size were drawn from that table, and D and trimming were deduced from the DNA. The sample consists of 100,000 or so clones, under 95% of them appearing once. This clone appeared a few times. Germline assignment: CDR1 MNHEY and CDR2 SMNVEV (reference sequence). With 6 bases removed from V and 6 bases from J, the gap between germline ends came to 18 bases. The CDR3 contains 15 residues. The sample was peripheral blood. V usage is TRBV27 and J usage is TRBJ1-5, with D perhaps TRBD1 (5 bases). This TCR was sampled from a woman aged 45-60 years in a cohort sampled during active COVID-19. Written as DNA, the CDR3 is TGTGCCAGCAGACCAGGACACACCTTCGCTCAGCCCCAGCATTTT. Translating it yields CASRPGHTFAQPQHF.